The clone carrying this T cell receptor (beta chain) was counted at least ten times. These data originate in a study of regulatory T cells in long-lasting Graves disease. Arm-PCR of CDR3 regions and iRepertoire HTBI primers were used to build TCR beta libraries. TCRdb itself ran the multiplex PCR reads through MiXCR, one entry per CDR3 protein. The table has roughly 360,000 distinct CDR3 sequences, approximately 25% seen once; the top ten hold about 27%. Described time point: persistent/refractory GD, antithyroid drugs over 5 years with positive TRAb. Isolated PBMC RNA provided the starting material for the TCR library. The TCR was taken from a woman aged 40 to 50 with Graves disease. Sequences were derived from peripheral blood mononuclear cells (PBMCs), sampled when the disease was refractory, from a patient treated with antithyroid drugs.

The CDR3 DNA sequence: TGTGCCAGCAGTTACCTTACTTTACAAGAGACCCAGTACTTC. Translating it yields CASSYLTLQETQYF. This sequence joins TRBV6-5 and TRBJ2-5, with D unclear. The V and J ends lost 2 bases and 2 bases respectively, with 9 bases between them. The CDR3 extends over 14 amino acids. Germline values: CDR1 MNHEY, CDR2 SVGAGI.